One sample yielded the 5 T cell receptor beta chains listed below, sequenced in a study of cytotoxic CD8 clonotypes in ibrutinib-treated CLL. The table came from immunoSEQ multiplex PCR; TCRdb's copy has only in-frame clones and leaves some out. The table includes some 120,000 clones, approximately 58% detected once. This specimen consisted of PBMCs, obtained after 24 months of ibrutinib treatment. These receptors were collected from a human donor with chronic lymphocytic leukemia.

This clone was observed a few times. The rearrangement joins TRBV7-9 to TRBJ1-2, with D maybe TRBD1 (6 bases). V was pared by 2 bases and J by 10 bases, with 14 bases between. The CDR3 sequence is 13 residues long. Germline values: CDR1 SEHNR, CDR2 FQNEAQ (reference sequence). The CDR3 DNA is TGTGCCAGCAGCTTAAAAGGGGGAGGTTCCTACACCTTC. This codes for CASSLKGGGSYTF.

This clone has a handful of counts. CDR3 coding DNA: TGTGCCAGCAGCTTCGGGGTTTTGAACACCGGGGAGCTGTTTTTT. Residues: CASSFGVLNTGELFF. The chain uses TRBV7-9 and TRBJ2-2, with D maybe TRBD2 (5 bases). The CDR3 is made up of 15 amino acids. Trimming took 3 bases from V and 1 from J, leaving 9 bases between them. Germline V gene sequence: CDR1 SEHNR, CDR2 FQNEAQ (reference sequence). The full variable domain, completed using reference TRBV7-9 and TRBJ2-2, is DTGVSQNPRHKITKRGQNVTFRCDPISEHNRLYWYRQTLGQGPEFLTYFQNEAQLEKSRLLSDRFSAERPKGSFSTLEIQRTEQGDSAMYLCASSFGVLNTGELFFGEGSRLTVL.

V usage is TRBV6-5 and J usage is TRBJ1-4; the match to TRBD1 covers 7 bases. The ends lost 8 bases at V and 8 bases at J; junction bases unmatched: 8. The germline CDR1 and CDR2 sequences are MNHEY and SVGAGI. The CDR3 totals 13 residues. CDR3 sequence: CASGSTGEEKLFF. CDR3 nucleotide sequence: TGTGCCAGCGGGTCCACAGGGGAAGAAAAACTGTTTTTT.

The V and J genes are TRBV19 and TRBJ2-1; perhaps TRBD1 as D (5 bases). This CDR3 region has 15 residues. V lost 3 bases to trimming and J lost 5 bases, with 14 bases between them. Germline assignment: CDR1 LNHDA and CDR2 SQIVND (reference sequence). Here the CDR3 DNA reads TGTGCCAGTAGTATTGGCCAGACAGCCGACAATGAGCAGTTCTTC. Residues: CASSIGQTADNEQFF.

Remarks on this clone: One junction end does not reproduce the germline sequence, and a read error may be involved. The chain joins TRBV7-7 to TRBJ2-5; 7 positions agree with TRBD2. The CDR3 has 16 residues. Germline values: CDR1 SSHAT, CDR2 FNYEAQ (reference sequence). CDR3 coding DNA: TGTGCTAGCAGCCCATTAGTGGGGGGGAACCAAGAGACCCAGTACTTC. It specifies CASSPLVGGNQETQYF.